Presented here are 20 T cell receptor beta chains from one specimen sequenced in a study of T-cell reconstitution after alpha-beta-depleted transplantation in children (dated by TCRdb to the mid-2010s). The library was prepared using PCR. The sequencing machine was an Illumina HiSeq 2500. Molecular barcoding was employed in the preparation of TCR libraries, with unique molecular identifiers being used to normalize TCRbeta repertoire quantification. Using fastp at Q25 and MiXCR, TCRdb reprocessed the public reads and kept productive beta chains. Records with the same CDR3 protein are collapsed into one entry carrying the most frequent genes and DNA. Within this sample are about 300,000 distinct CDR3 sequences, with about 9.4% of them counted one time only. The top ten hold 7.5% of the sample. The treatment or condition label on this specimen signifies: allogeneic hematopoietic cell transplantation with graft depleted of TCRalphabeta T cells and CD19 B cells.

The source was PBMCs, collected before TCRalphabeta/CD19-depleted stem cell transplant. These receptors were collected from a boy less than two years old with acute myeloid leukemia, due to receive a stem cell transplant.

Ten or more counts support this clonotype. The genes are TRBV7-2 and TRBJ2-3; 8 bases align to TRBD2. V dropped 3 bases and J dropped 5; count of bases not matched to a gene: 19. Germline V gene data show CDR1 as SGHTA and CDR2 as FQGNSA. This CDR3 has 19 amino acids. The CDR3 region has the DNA TGTGCCAGCAGCTTCGGGCTAGCGGGCCGATTGGAGCTTGTAGATACGCAGTATTTT. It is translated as CASSFGLAGRLELVDTQYF. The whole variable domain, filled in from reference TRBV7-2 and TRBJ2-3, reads GAGVSQSPSNKVTEKGKDVELRCDPISGHTALYWYRQSLGQGLEFLIYFQGNSAPDKSGLPSDRFSAERTGGSVSTLTIQRTQQEDSAVYLCASSFGLAGRLELVDTQYFGPGTRLTVL.

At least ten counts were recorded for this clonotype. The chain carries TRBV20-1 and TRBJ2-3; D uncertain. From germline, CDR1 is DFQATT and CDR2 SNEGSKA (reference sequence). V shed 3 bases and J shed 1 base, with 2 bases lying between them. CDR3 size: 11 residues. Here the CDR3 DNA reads TGCAGTGCTAGGGGCACAGATACGCAGTATTTT. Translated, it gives CSARGTDTQYF.

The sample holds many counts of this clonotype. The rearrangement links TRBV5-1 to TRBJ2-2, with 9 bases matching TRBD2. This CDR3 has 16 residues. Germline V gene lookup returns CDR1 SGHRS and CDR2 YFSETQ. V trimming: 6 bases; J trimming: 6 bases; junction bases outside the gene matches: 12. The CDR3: CASNPGLALSSGELFF. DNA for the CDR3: TGCGCCAGCAACCCGGGACTAGCCTTATCATCCGGGGAGCTGTTTTTT. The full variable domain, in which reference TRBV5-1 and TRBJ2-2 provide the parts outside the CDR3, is KAGVTQTPRYLIKTRGQQVTLSCSPISGHRSVSWYQQTPGQGLQFLFEYFSETQRNKGNFPGRFSGRQFSNSRSEMNVSTLELGDSALYLCASNPGLALSSGELFFGEGSRLTVL.

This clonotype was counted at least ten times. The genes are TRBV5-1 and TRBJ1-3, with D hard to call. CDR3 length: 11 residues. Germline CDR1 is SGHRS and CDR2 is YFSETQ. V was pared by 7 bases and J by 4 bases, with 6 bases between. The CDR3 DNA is TGCGCCAGCGGAGAGGGAAACACCATATATTTT. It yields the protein CASGEGNTIYF. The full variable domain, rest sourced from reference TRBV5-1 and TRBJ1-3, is KAGVTQTPRYLIKTRGQQVTLSCSPISGHRSVSWYQQTPGQGLQFLFEYFSETQRNKGNFPGRFSGRQFSNSRSEMNVSTLELGDSALYLCASGEGNTIYFGEGSWLTVV.

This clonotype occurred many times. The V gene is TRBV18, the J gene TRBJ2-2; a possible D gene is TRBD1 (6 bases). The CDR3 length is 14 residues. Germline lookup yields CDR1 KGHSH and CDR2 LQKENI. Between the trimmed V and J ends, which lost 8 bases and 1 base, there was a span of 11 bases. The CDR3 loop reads CASSPGQNTGELFF. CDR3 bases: TGTGCCAGCAGCCCGGGACAGAACACCGGGGAGCTGTTTTTT.

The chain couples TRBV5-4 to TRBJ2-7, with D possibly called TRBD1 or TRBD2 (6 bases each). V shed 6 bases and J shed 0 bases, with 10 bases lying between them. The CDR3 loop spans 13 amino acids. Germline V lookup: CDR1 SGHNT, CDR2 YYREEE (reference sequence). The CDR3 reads CASKGGPSYEQYF. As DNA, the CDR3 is TGTGCCAGCAAGGGGGGCCCCTCCTACGAGCAGTACTTC.

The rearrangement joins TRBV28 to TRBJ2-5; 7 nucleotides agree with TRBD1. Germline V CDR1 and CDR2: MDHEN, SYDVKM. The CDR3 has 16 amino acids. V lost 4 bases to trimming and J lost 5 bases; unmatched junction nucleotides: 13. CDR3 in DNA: TGTGCCAGCAGTTCAACCGTGACAGGGTGGGAGGAGACCCAGTACTTC. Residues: CASSSTVTGWEETQYF.

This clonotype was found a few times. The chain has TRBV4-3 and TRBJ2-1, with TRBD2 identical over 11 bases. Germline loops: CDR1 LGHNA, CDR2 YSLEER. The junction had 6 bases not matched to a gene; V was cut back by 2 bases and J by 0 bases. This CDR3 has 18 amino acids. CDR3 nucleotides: TGCGCCAGCAGCCAACTAGCGGGAGGTACCCTCTCCTACAATGAGCAGTTCTTC. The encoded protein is CASSQLAGGTLSYNEQFF.

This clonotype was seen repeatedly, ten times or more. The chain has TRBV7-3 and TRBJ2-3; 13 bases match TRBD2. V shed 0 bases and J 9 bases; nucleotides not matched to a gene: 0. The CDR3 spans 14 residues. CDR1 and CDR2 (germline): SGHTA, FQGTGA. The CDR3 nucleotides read TGTGCCAGCAGCTTAACACTAGCGGGAGGGACGCAGTATTTT. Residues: CASSLTLAGGTQYF.

The CDR3 sequence is CASSLLATEQYF. For the CDR3, the DNA is TGTGCCAGCTCACTACTAGCAACCGAGCAGTACTTC. The rearrangement uses TRBV18 and TRBJ2-7, with D tentatively TRBD2 (6 bases). The V gene's germline CDR1 is KGHSH and CDR2 LQKENI. The CDR3 consists of 12 residues. Trimming removed 4 bases from V and 6 bases from J, with 10 bases in between.

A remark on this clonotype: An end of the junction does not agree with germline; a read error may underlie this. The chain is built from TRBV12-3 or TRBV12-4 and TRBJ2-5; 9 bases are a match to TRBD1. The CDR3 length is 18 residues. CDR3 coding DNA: TGTGCCTGCAGTTCCGGGACAGGGTTCGTCCACGGCGAAGAGACCCAGTACTTC. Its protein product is CACSSGTGFVHGEETQYF.

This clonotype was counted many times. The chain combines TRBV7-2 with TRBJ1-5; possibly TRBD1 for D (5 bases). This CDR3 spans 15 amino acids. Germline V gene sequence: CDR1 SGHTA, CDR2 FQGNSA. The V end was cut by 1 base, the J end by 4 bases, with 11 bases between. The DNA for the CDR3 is TGTGCCAGCAGCTTAGATGGGGGTAGGAATCAGCCCCAGCATTTT. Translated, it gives CASSLDGGRNQPQHF.

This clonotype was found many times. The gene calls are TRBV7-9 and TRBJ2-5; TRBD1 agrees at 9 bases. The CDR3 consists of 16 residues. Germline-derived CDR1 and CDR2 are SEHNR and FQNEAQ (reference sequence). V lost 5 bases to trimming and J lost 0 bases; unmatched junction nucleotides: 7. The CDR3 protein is CASSPRQGGNQETQYF. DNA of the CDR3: TGTGCCAGCAGCCCCCGACAGGGGGGCAACCAAGAGACCCAGTACTTC.

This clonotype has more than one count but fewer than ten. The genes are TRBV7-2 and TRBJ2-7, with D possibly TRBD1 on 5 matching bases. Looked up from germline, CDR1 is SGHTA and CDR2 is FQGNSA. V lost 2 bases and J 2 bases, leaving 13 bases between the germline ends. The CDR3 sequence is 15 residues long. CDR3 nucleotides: TGTGCCAGCAGCTTAACAGAGGCAGGGACCTACGAGCAGTACTTC. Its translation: CASSLTEAGTYEQYF.

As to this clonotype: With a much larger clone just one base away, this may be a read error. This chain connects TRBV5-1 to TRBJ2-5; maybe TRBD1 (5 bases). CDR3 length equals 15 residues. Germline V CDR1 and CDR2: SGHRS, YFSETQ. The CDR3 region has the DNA TGCGCCAGCAGCCCGACAGTGGGGTACCAAGAGACCCAGGACTTC. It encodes CASSPTVGYQETQDF.

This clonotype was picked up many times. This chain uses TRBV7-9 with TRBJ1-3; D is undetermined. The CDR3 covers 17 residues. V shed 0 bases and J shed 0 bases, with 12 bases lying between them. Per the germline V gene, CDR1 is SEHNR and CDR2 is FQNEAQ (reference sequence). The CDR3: CASSLAKEGNSGNTIYF. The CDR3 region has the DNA TGTGCCAGCAGCTTAGCGAAGGAGGGAAACTCTGGAAACACCATATATTTT.

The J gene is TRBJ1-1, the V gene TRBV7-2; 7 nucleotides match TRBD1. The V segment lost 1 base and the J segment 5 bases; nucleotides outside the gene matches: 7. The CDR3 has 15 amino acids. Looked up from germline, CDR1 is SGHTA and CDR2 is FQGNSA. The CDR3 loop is CASSLVSTGDTEAFF. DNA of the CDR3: TGTGCCAGCAGCTTAGTATCCACAGGGGATACTGAAGCTTTCTTT.

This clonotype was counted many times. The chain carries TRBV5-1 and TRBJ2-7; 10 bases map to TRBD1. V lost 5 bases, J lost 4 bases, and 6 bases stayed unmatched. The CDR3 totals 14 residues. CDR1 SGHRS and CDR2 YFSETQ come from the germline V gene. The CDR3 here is CASRPGTGEYEQYF. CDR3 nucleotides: TGCGCCAGCAGGCCCGGGACAGGGGAATACGAGCAGTACTTC.

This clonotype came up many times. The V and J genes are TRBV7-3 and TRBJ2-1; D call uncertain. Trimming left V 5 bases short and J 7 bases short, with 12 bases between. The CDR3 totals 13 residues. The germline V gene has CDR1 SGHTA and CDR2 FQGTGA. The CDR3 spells CASSRWSENEQFF. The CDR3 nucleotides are TGTGCCAGCAGCCGATGGTCCGAGAATGAGCAGTTCTTC.

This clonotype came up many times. CDR3 nucleotides: TGTGCCAGCAGTGCAGCGGGGGACCTTTCCTACAATGAGCAGTTCTTC. It yields the protein CASSAAGDLSYNEQFF. The chain recombines TRBV6-4 with TRBJ2-1; 8 bases fit TRBD2. Unmatched junction bases numbered 6, after V lost 4 bases and J lost 1 base. Germline values: CDR1 MRHNA, CDR2 SNTAGT. CDR3 length: 16 amino acids.